The 4 T cell receptor beta chains below were found in one sample sequenced in a study of T cell responses to AZD1222 COVID-19 vaccine. This table comes from immunoSEQ multiplex PCR, and its TCRdb copy is limited to in-frame clones, with some not included. Of about 150,000 clones in the sample, approximately 92% are singletons; the top ten hold 6.5% to 8.5%. This specimen consisted of peripheral blood, obtained on day 0 of AZD1222 vaccination. Every receptor here comes from an adult in good health.

The chain uses TRBV5-4 and TRBJ2-5, with D perhaps TRBD1 or TRBD2 (5 bases each). The CDR3 contains 19 residues. Per germline, CDR1 SGHNT and CDR2 YYREEE (reference sequence). With 1 base removed from V and 4 bases from J, the gap between germline ends came to 26 bases. This CDR3 reads CASSLLFRGTSNPRETQYF. Written as DNA, the CDR3 is TGTGCCAGCAGCTTGCTGTTTCGGGGCACTAGTAACCCTAGAGAGACCCAGTACTTC.

This clone occurred once. This chain joins TRBV14 and TRBJ1-1; D is perhaps TRBD1 (5 bases). This CDR3 contains 20 residues. The germline CDR1 and CDR2 sequences are SGHDN and FVKESK. V dropped 1 base and J dropped 0 bases, with 24 bases sitting between them. CDR3 nucleotides: TGTGCCAGCAGCCAAGGAAATAGGCCACTTATTAGGGGAATGAACACTGAAGCTTTCTTT. Encoded protein: CASSQGNRPLIRGMNTEAFF.

The CDR3 reads CASSWGQGRLSGELFF. The CDR3 DNA is TGCGCCAGCAGCTGGGGACAGGGGCGTTTGTCCGGGGAGCTGTTTTTT. The chain employs TRBV5-1 and TRBJ2-2, with TRBD1 matching over 10 bases. Germline CDR1 is SGHRS and CDR2 is YFSETQ. J gave up 6 bases and V 3 bases, and 8 bases lay outside the gene matches. This CDR3 has 16 amino acids.

The rearrangement joins TRBV19 to TRBJ1-2, with 9 bases that match TRBD1. V lost 4 bases, J lost 2 bases, and 11 bases stayed unmatched. Germline V gives CDR1 LNHDA, CDR2 SQIVND (reference sequence). The CDR3 loop spans 17 amino acids. The CDR3 DNA follows: TGTGCCAGTAGTACCTTCTCCGGGACAGGGCCGAACTATGGCTACACCTTC. It codes for CASSTFSGTGPNYGYTF.